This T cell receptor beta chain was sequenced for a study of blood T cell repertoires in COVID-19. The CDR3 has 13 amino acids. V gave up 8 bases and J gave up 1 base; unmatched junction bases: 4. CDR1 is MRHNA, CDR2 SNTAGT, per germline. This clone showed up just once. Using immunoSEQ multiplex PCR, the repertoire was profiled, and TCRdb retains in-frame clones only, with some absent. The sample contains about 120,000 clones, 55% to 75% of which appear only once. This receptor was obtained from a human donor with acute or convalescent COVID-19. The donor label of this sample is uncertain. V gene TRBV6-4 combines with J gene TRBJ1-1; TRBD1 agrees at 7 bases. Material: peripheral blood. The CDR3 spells CASLWDRNTEAFF. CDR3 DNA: TGTGCCAGCCTCTGGGACAGGAACACTGAAGCTTTCTTT.